Below are 20 T cell receptor beta chains sequenced from a single sample in a study of blood T cells in healthy people across ages. Combining a sample-barcoded 5' primer with a J-beta primer mix, a second PCR ran for about 6 to 11 cycles. TCRdb recomputed calls from the 5' RACE reads with MiXCR, one row per CDR3 protein. The sample consists of 700,000 or so distinct CDR3 sequences, about a fifth of them appearing once. The sequenced sample was blood. The receptor source for this set is a man in his 70s in good health.

This clonotype was seen only a few times. The V gene is TRBV28, the J gene TRBJ2-2; 8 bases align to TRBD1. This CDR3 contains 19 residues. Germline V gene lookup returns CDR1 MDHEN and CDR2 SYDVKM. V lost 2 bases and J lost 6; bases outside the gene matches: 17. The CDR3 loop is CASSLIKHKGQGRSGELFF. The CDR3 DNA sequence: TGTGCCAGCAGTTTAATTAAGCACAAAGGACAGGGAAGGTCCGGGGAGCTGTTTTTT.

The chain carries TRBV20-1 and TRBJ1-6, with no clear D. The CDR3 runs to 16 residues. Germline assignment: CDR1 DFQATT and CDR2 SNEGSKA (reference sequence). V was cut by 1 base and J by 7 bases, with 17 bases left in between. CDR3 protein: CSARVPGRRENSPLHF. The CDR3 coding sequence is TGCAGTGCTAGAGTCCCGGGCAGGCGAGAAAATTCACCCCTCCACTTT.

This clonotype came up a few times. V gene TRBV20-1 combines with J gene TRBJ1-5, with D possibly TRBD1 on 5 matching bases. CDR1 and CDR2 (germline): DFQATT, SNEGSKA (reference sequence). CDR3 length: 16 residues. The V gene lost 5 bases and the J gene lost 6 bases, with 23 bases spanning the gap. CDR3 DNA: TGCAGTGCTGCTCAGCGGCAGGGAGTAGCTAGTCAGCCCCAGCATTTT. The encoded protein is CSAAQRQGVASQPQHF.

This clonotype has more than one count but fewer than ten. The V and J genes are TRBV12-3 or TRBV12-4 and TRBJ1-6; no clear D. V lost 2 bases and J 5 bases, leaving 10 bases between the germline ends. CDR3 size: 15 residues. CDR3 in DNA: TGTGCCAGCAGTTTAATGGGCCAGAATAATTCACCCCTCCACTTT. It is translated as CASSLMGQNNSPLHF.

The chain is built from TRBV12-3 or TRBV12-4 and TRBJ1-4, with D perhaps matching TRBD1 (5 bases). Trimming took off 6 bases at V and 10 bases at J, with 21 bases between the two ends. This CDR3 has 15 residues. The CDR3 reads CASSSGTAARGKLFF. In DNA form, the CDR3 reads TGTGCCAGCAGCTCCGGGACTGCCGCGAGGGGAAAACTGTTTTTT.

In this sample, this clonotype turned up a few times. The chain is built from TRBV5-5 and TRBJ2-6, with D maybe TRBD1 (8 bases). The germline V and J ends were trimmed by 4 bases and 1 base, with 18 bases remaining between them. The CDR3 is made up of 18 amino acids. CDR1 SGHKS and CDR2 YYEKEE come from the germline V gene (reference sequence). The CDR3 here is CASSPKQGGTSGANVLTF. The DNA for the CDR3 is TGTGCCAGCAGCCCCAAACAGGGGGGGACGTCTGGGGCCAACGTCCTGACTTTC. Using reference TRBV5-5 and TRBJ2-6 for the parts outside the CDR3, the full variable domain is DAGVTQSPTHLIKTRGQQVTLRCSPISGHKSVSWYQQVLGQGPQFIFQYYEKEERGRGNFPDRFSARQFPNYSSELNVNALLLGDSALYLCASSPKQGGTSGANVLTFGAGSRLTVL.

Only a few counts were recorded for this clonotype. The chain links TRBV7-9 to TRBJ2-1, with a possible D match to TRBD1 (6 bases). This CDR3 has 17 amino acids. V gave up 5 bases and J gave up 4 bases, with 21 bases separating them. The germline CDR1 and CDR2 sequences are SEHNR and FQNEAQ (reference sequence). CDR3 region: CASSDELRRGIYNEQFF. The CDR3 nucleotides are TGTGCCAGCAGCGACGAACTACGCAGGGGCATTTACAATGAGCAGTTCTTC.

This clonotype came up a few times. The V and J genes are TRBV9 and TRBJ2-2; tentatively, D is TRBD1 (6 bases). The V gene lost 3 bases and the J gene lost 0 bases, with 9 bases spanning the gap. CDR1 and CDR2 from the germline V gene are SGDLS and YYNGEE. CDR3 size: 15 residues. The CDR3 bases are TGTGCCAGCAGCGGGACAGTCGCGAACACCGGGGAGCTGTTTTTT. Protein: CASSGTVANTGELFF.

The V and J genes are TRBV29-1 and TRBJ2-1; TRBD2 matches at 12 bases. The ends lost 4 bases at V and 5 bases at J; junction bases unmatched: 6. Per the germline V gene, CDR1 is SQVTM and CDR2 is ANQGSEA. The CDR3 has 15 residues. The CDR3 here is CSVGPASGGDNEQFF. The CDR3 DNA reads as TGCAGCGTTGGCCCCGCTAGCGGGGGGGACAATGAGCAGTTCTTC.

On this clonotype itself: At one end the junction does not follow the germline gene, possibly because of a read error. The CDR3 loop reads CASRTGTGAGSTF. DNA for the CDR3: TGTGCCAGCAGAACCGGGACAGGGGCGGGCTCCACCTTC. This chain links TRBV12-3 or TRBV12-4 with TRBJ1-2, with 10 bases that match TRBD1. CDR3 length: 13 residues.

There are a few counts of this clonotype. V gene TRBV13 combines with J gene TRBJ1-2, with D possibly matching TRBD1 (6 bases). Germline V lookup: CDR1 PRHDT, CDR2 FYEKMQ (reference sequence). Between the trimmed V and J ends, which lost 5 bases and 5 bases, there was a span of 15 bases. This CDR3 comprises 14 residues. CDR3 protein: CASSQAGTLYGYTF. The CDR3 DNA reads TGTGCCAGCAGCCAGGCCGGGACACTTTATGGCTACACCTTC.

V gene TRBV7-8 combines with J gene TRBJ1-2; D not resolved. Trimming cost V 0 bases and J 8 bases, with 10 bases left between them. The germline CDR1 and CDR2 sequences are SGHVS and FQNEAQ. The length of the CDR3 is 13 residues. The CDR3 DNA sequence: TGTGCCAGCAGCTTAGCGGAGGCCGGGGGCTACACCTTC. Protein sequence: CASSLAEAGGYTF.

There are a few counts of this clonotype. The J gene is TRBJ1-3, the V gene TRBV7-2; D may be TRBD1 (6 bases). Germline V gives CDR1 SGHTA, CDR2 FQGNSA. V lost 5 bases and J 4 bases, leaving 9 bases between the germline ends. The CDR3 totals 13 residues. CDR3 loop: CASSQTGGNTIYF. CDR3 in DNA: TGTGCCAGCAGCCAAACAGGGGGAAACACCATATATTTT.

This clonotype was picked up a small number of times. The chain combines TRBV12-3 or TRBV12-4 with TRBJ2-4; 9 bases line up with TRBD2. V shed 6 bases, J shed 1 base, and the junction held 4 bases outside the gene matches. The CDR3 has 15 residues. CDR3 region: CASSNSGGAKNIQYF. For the CDR3, the DNA is TGTGCCAGCAGCAATAGCGGGGGTGCCAAAAACATTCAGTACTTC.

DNA for the CDR3: TGCAGTGCTCAAGAGGTGGGGCGGGAGGGCCCCTACAATGAGCAGTTCTTC. Translation gives CSAQEVGREGPYNEQFF. This chain links TRBV20-1 with TRBJ2-1, with 9 nucleotides matching TRBD2. V shed 5 bases and J 2 bases; nucleotides not matched to a gene: 13. CDR3 length: 17 amino acids. Germline loops: CDR1 DFQATT, CDR2 SNEGSKA (reference sequence).

This clonotype was seen a handful of times. The rearrangement links TRBV18 to TRBJ1-1, with D possibly matching TRBD1 (6 bases). Trimming cost V 8 bases and J 1 base, with 17 bases left between them. The CDR3 is made up of 15 amino acids. Germline CDR1 and CDR2: KGHSH and LQKENI. CDR3 bases: TGTGCCAGCACAGGGCTCGGGCCAGGGAACACTGAAGCTTTCTTT. It codes for CASTGLGPGNTEAFF.

V and J are TRBV10-3 and TRBJ2-1; D remains unclear. The CDR3 length is 15 residues. Germline V gene data show CDR1 as ENHRY and CDR2 as SYGVKD. V was trimmed by 1 base and J by 2 bases, leaving 9 bases between them. CDR3 in amino acids: CAISEFSFAYNEQFF. CDR3 bases: TGTGCCATCAGTGAGTTCTCATTCGCCTACAATGAGCAGTTCTTC.

The rearrangement uses TRBV20-1 and TRBJ1-2; D gene ambiguous. The germline V gene encodes CDR1 DFQATT and CDR2 SNEGSKA (reference sequence). This CDR3 spans 12 amino acids. Trimming left V 0 bases short and J 8 bases short, with 10 bases between. In DNA, the CDR3 is TGCAGTGCTAGAGACCGGATAGACGGCTACACCTTC. It specifies CSARDRIDGYTF.

This clonotype was seen only a few times. The chain couples TRBV5-5 to TRBJ1-4, with D perhaps TRBD1 (5 bases). Between the trimmed V and J ends, which lost 6 bases and 8 bases, there was a span of 14 bases. CDR1 is SGHKS, CDR2 YYEKEE, per germline (reference sequence). CDR3 size: 13 residues. The CDR3 spells CASNRTPNEKLFF. In DNA form, the CDR3 reads TGTGCCAGCAACAGGACGCCGAACGAAAAACTGTTTTTT.

CDR3: CASSLPANYEQYF. The CDR3 region has the DNA TGTGCCAGCAGTCTCCCGGCGAACTACGAGCAGTACTTC. This sequence joins TRBV5-6 and TRBJ2-7; no definite D call. V was pared by 5 bases and J by 3 bases, with 12 bases between. CDR1 is SGHDT, CDR2 YYEEEE, per germline. This CDR3 comprises 13 residues.